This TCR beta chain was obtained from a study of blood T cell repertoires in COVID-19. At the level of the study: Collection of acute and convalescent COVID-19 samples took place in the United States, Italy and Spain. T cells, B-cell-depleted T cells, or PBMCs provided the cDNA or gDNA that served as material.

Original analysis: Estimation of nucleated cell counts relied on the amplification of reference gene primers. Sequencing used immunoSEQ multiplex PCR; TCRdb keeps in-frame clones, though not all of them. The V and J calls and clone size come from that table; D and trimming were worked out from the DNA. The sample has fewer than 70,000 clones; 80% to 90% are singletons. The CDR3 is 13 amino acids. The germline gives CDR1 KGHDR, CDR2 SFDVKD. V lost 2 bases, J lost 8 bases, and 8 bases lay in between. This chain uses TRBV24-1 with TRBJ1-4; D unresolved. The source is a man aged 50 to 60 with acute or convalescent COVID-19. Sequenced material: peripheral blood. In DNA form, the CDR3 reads TGTGCCACCAGTGATTCGGGTGGGGAAAAACTGTTTTTT. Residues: CATSDSGGEKLFF.